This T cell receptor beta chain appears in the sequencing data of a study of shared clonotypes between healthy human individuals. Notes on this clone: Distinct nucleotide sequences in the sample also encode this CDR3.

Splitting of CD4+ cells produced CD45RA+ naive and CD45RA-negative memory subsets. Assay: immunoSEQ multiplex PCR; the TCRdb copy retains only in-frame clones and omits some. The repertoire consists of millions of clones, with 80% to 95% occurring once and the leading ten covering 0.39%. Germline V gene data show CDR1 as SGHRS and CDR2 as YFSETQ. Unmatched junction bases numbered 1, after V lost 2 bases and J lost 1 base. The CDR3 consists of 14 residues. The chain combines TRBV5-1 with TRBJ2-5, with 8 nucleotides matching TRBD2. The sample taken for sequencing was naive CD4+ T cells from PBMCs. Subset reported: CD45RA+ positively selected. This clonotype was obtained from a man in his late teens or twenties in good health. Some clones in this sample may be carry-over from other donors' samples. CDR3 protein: CASSFGGAQETQYF. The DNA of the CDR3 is TGCGCCAGCAGCTTCGGGGGGGCCCAAGAGACCCAGTACTTC.